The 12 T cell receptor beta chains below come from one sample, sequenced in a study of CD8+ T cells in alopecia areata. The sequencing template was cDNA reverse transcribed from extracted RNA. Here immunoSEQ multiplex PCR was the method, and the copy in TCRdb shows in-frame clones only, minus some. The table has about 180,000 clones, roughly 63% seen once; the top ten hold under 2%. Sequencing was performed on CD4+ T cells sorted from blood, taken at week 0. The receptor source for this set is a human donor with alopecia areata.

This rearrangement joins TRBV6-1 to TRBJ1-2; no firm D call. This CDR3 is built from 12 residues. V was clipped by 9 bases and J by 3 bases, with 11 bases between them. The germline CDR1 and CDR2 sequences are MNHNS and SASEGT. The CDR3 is CASAGSDYGYTF. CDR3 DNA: TGTGCCAGTGCAGGTTCGGACTATGGCTACACCTTC.

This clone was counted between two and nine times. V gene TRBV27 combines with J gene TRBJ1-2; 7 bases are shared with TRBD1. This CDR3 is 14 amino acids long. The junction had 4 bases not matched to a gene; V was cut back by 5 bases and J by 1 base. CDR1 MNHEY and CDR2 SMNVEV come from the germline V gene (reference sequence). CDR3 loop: CASSPGQINYGYTF. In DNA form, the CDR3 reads TGTGCCAGCAGTCCGGGACAGATTAACTATGGCTACACCTTC.

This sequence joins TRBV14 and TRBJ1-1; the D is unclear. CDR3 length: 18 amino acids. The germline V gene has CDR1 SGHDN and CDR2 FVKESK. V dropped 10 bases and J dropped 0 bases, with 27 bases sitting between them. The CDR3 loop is CAINERLRSIHLNTEAFF. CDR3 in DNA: TGTGCCATCAACGAAAGACTCCGATCTATACACTTGAACACTGAAGCTTTCTTT.

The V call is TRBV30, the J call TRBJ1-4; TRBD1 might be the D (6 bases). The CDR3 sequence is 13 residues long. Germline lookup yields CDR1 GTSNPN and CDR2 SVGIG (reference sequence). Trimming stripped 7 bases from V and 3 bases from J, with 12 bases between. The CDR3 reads CALARTANEKLFF. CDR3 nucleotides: TGTGCCTTGGCTCGGACAGCTAATGAAAAACTGTTTTTT.

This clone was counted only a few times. The DNA of the CDR3 is TGCAGCGTTGCCTCTGGGAGCGAGCAGTACTTC. Amino acids: CSVASGSEQYF. This chain joins TRBV29-1 and TRBJ2-7, with a possible D match to TRBD2 (5 bases). V lost 4 bases, J lost 6 bases, and 10 bases lay in between. The CDR3 consists of 11 residues. CDR1 and CDR2 from the germline V gene are SQVTM and ANQGSEA.

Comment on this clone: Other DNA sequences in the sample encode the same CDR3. The DNA of the CDR3 is TGCAGTGCCTCAGACAGCTACGAGCAGTACTTC. This codes for CSASDSYEQYF. V is TRBV20-1 and J is TRBJ2-7; perhaps TRBD1 as D (5 bases). Germline V gene sequence: CDR1 DFQATT, CDR2 SNEGSKA (reference sequence). This CDR3 is 11 amino acids long. Trimming cost V 6 bases and J 3 bases, with 9 bases left between them.

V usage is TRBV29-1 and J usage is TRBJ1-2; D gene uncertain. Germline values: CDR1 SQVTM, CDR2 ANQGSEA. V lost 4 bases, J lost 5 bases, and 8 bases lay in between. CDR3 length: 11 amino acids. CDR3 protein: CSVGRAYGYTF. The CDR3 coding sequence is TGCAGCGTTGGACGGGCATATGGCTACACCTTC.

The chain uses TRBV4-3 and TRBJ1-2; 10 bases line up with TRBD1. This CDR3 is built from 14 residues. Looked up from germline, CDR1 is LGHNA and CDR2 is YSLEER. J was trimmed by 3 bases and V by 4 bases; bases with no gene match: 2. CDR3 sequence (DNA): TGCGCCAGCAGCCGCGGGACAGGGGACTATGGCTACACCTTC. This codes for CASSRGTGDYGYTF.

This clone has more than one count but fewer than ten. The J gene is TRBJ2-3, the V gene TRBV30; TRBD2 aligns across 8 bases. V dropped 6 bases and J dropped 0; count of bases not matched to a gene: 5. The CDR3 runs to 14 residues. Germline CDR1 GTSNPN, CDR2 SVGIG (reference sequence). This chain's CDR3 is CACLPSGSTDTQYF. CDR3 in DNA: TGTGCCTGCCTACCTAGCGGGAGCACAGATACGCAGTATTTT. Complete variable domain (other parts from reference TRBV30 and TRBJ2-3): SQTIHQWPATLVQPVGSPLSLECTVEGTSNPNLYWYRQAAGRGLQLLFYSVGIGQISSEVPQNLSASRPQDRQFILSSKKLLLSDSGFYLCACLPSGSTDTQYFGPGTRLTVL.

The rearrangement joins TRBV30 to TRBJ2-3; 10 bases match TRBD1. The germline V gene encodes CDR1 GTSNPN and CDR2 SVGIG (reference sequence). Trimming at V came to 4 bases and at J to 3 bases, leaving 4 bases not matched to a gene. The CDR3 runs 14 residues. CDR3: CAWNPGQGTDTQYF. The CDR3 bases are TGTGCCTGGAATCCGGGACAGGGGACAGATACGCAGTATTTT.

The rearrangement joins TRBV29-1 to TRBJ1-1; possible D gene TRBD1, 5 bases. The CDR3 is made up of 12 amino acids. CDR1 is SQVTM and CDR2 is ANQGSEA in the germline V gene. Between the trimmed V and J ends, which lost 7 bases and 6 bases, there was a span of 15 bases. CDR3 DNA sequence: TGCAGCGGACGGGGCCCCGTACCTGAAGCTTTCTTT. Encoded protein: CSGRGPVPEAFF.

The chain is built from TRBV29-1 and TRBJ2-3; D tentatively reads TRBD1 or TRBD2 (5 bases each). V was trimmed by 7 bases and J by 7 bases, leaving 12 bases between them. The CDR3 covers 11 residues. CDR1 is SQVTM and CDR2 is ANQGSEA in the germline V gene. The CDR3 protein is CSAGDANTQYF. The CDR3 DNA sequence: TGCAGCGCCGGGGACGCTAATACGCAGTATTTT.